What follows are 25 T cell receptor beta chains derived from one specimen sequenced in a study of T cells in tuberculosis. Generated by immunoSEQ multiplex PCR, the TCRdb table keeps only in-frame clones and is missing some. The sample has some 40,000 clones, approximately 95% seen once; the top ten hold about 3.7%. Sequencing was performed on PBMCs. The origin of the receptors is a donor aged 10-29 years with latent tuberculosis or without tuberculosis infection.

This sequence joins TRBV15 and TRBJ2-5; 7 bases line up with TRBD2. The CDR3 sequence is 14 residues long. Losses at the gene ends were 11 bases for V and 1 base for J; bases not matched to a gene: 10. Looked up from germline, CDR1 is LNHNV and CDR2 is YYDKDF (reference sequence). CDR3 DNA sequence: TGTGCCTCTCGAACGGGGGGTTTCCAAGAGACCCAGTACTTC. It encodes CASRTGGFQETQYF.

This chain joins TRBV5-1 and TRBJ1-4, with 8 bases identical to TRBD1. The V and J ends lost 2 bases and 1 base, in that order; junction bases with no gene match: 7. CDR3 length: 17 amino acids. Germline assignment: CDR1 SGHRS and CDR2 YFSETQ. CDR3 DNA sequence: TGCGCCAGCAGCTTTGGCAGGGGGCTAGAAACTAATGAAAAACTGTTTTTT. As protein: CASSFGRGLETNEKLFF.

The V call is TRBV4-1, the J call TRBJ1-4; 11 bases fit TRBD1. This CDR3 is 17 amino acids long. V lost 0 bases to trimming and J lost 8 bases; unmatched junction nucleotides: 8. The germline CDR1 and CDR2 sequences are MGHRA and YSYEKL. This CDR3 reads CASSQDLMRDRGEKLFF. In nucleotides, the CDR3 is TGCGCCAGCAGCCAAGATTTAATGCGGGACAGGGGGGAAAAACTGTTTTTT.

The chain combines TRBV11-3 with TRBJ1-6; D is undetermined. Trimming cost V 6 bases and J 0 bases, with 3 bases left between them. This CDR3 region has 13 residues. Germline V lookup: CDR1 SGHNT, CDR2 YENEEA. The CDR3 is CASSYSYNSPLHF. The CDR3 DNA reads TGTGCCAGCAGTTACTCCTATAATTCACCCCTCCACTTT.

The chain carries TRBV7-6 and TRBJ1-1; D gene unclear. This CDR3 is built from 14 residues. V dropped 7 bases and J dropped 1 base, with 13 bases sitting between them. Per germline, CDR1 SGHVS and CDR2 FNYEAQ. CDR3 bases: TGTGCCAGCAAGGCTGGGGAGGGGAACACTGAAGCTTTCTTT. Its translation: CASKAGEGNTEAFF.

The chain links TRBV7-6 to TRBJ1-6, with a weak D call TRBD1 (6 bases). From germline, CDR1 is SGHVS and CDR2 FNYEAQ. The CDR3 sequence is 18 residues long. V was trimmed by 5 bases and J by 4 bases, leaving 21 bases between them. Here the CDR3 DNA reads TGTGCCAGCAGCCGGACGGTTTCAGGGGTCCGTTATAATTCACCCCTCCACTTT. Its protein is CASSRTVSGVRYNSPLHF.

The CDR3: CASSGSRGSYEQYF. CDR3 DNA: TGTGCCAGCAGTGGATCCCGGGGCTCCTACGAGCAGTACTTC. The gene calls are TRBV28 and TRBJ2-7, with a tentative D call TRBD2 (5 bases). The CDR3 runs 14 residues. Trimming removed 5 bases from V and 0 bases from J, with 11 bases in between. Germline CDR1 is MDHEN and CDR2 is SYDVKM.

The CDR3 is CASSQGQALNEKLFF. The CDR3, as DNA: TGCGCCAGCAGCCAAGGGCAGGCCCTTAATGAAAAACTGTTTTTT. The chain joins TRBV4-1 to TRBJ1-4; D is unresolved. Germline-derived CDR1 and CDR2 are MGHRA and YSYEKL. The V end was cut by 1 base, the J end by 4 bases, with 10 bases between. This CDR3 has 15 residues.

The rearrangement joins TRBV5-4 to TRBJ1-4; TRBD1 might be the D (5 bases). Trimming removed 4 bases from V and 5 bases from J, with 9 bases in between. Germline CDR1 SGHNT, CDR2 YYREEE (reference sequence). This CDR3 has 13 residues. The CDR3 reads CASSLGGNEKLFF. CDR3 coding DNA: TGTGCCAGCAGCCTTGGGGGGAATGAAAAACTGTTTTTT.

For this clone: The junction departs from the called germline gene at one end, perhaps through a read error. The gene calls are TRBV18 and TRBJ2-7, with D perhaps matching TRBD2 (6 bases). Germline CDR1 reads KGHSH; CDR2 reads LQKENI. There are 17 residues in the CDR3. The CDR3 sequence is CASSPDSAGTGSSEQYF. The DNA for the CDR3 is TGTGCCAGCTCACCAGATTCCGCCGGGACTGGATCCTCCGAGCAGTACTTC.

This chain uses TRBV6-5 with TRBJ1-2, with 10 bases that match TRBD1. The CDR3 length is 14 residues. The V gene's germline CDR1 is MNHEY and CDR2 SVGAGI. V was pared by 6 bases and J by 2 bases, with 3 bases of the junction left unmatched. CDR3 protein: CASRRGQGNYGYTF. CDR3 nucleotides: TGTGCCAGCAGGCGGGGACAGGGGAACTATGGCTACACCTTC.

Written as DNA, the CDR3 is TGTGCCAGCAGCCAAGGGGGCGGAGAGCAGTTCTTC. Amino acid sequence: CASSQGGGEQFF. The chain combines TRBV14 with TRBJ2-1, with a weak D call TRBD1 (5 bases). The V and J ends lost 1 base and 10 bases respectively, with 8 bases between them. Per germline, CDR1 SGHDN and CDR2 FVKESK. CDR3 length: 12 residues.

Only one count was recorded for this clone. The V and J genes are TRBV18 and TRBJ1-5, with 8 bases lining up with TRBD1. Trimming removed 8 bases from V and 5 bases from J; junction bases left unmatched: 5. The CDR3 is 13 amino acids. Per the germline V gene, CDR1 is KGHSH and CDR2 is LQKENI. The CDR3 DNA follows: TGTGCCAGCCGACAGGGGCCCGATCAGCCCCAGCATTTT. As protein: CASRQGPDQPQHF. The full variable domain, in which reference TRBV18 and TRBJ1-5 provide the parts outside the CDR3, is NAGVMQNPRHLVRRRGQEARLRCSPMKGHSHVYWYRQLPEEGLKFMVYLQKENIIDESGMPKERFSAEFPKEGPSILRIQQVVRGDSAAYFCASRQGPDQPQHFGDGTRLSIL.

The CDR3: CASSSRTRIRDNSYEQYF. The CDR3 coding sequence is TGCGCCAGCAGCTCACGTACCAGGATTCGGGACAATAGCTACGAGCAGTACTTC. The rearrangement joins TRBV5-1 to TRBJ2-7, with D perhaps matching TRBD1 (6 bases). The CDR3 length is 18 residues. The ends were cut back, 3 bases at V and 3 bases at J, with 25 bases in the middle. Germline loops: CDR1 SGHRS, CDR2 YFSETQ.

V usage is TRBV5-1 and J usage is TRBJ2-7; TRBD1 might be the D (6 bases). Trimming took off 0 bases at V and 5 bases at J, with 18 bases between the two ends. CDR1 is SGHRS, CDR2 YFSETQ, per germline. The CDR3 is made up of 16 amino acids. The CDR3 coding sequence is TGCGCCAGCAGCTTGGCCACCTTGGGGGCTGTTCACGAGCAGTACTTC. Translation: CASSLATLGAVHEQYF.

V and J are TRBV6-6 and TRBJ2-3; 9 positions match TRBD2. CDR1 is MNHNY and CDR2 is SVGAGI in the germline V gene (reference sequence). V was pared by 11 bases and J by 0 bases, with 6 bases of the junction left unmatched. This CDR3 is built from 14 residues. The CDR3 is CALWRGGSTDTQYF. The CDR3 DNA reads as TGTGCCTTATGGCGGGGGGGTAGCACAGATACGCAGTATTTT.

The chain combines TRBV5-1 with TRBJ2-3; 11 bases fit TRBD2. In germline, CDR1 is SGHRS, CDR2 YFSETQ. J lost 3 bases, V lost 3 bases, and 6 bases had no gene match. This CDR3 is built from 16 residues. DNA of the CDR3: TGCGCCAGCAGCTCAACAATAGCGGGGGGGACAGATACGCAGTATTTT. It codes for CASSSTIAGGTDTQYF.

The chain carries TRBV27 and TRBJ2-7, with 9 bases matching TRBD1. The V and J ends lost 6 bases and 0 bases, in that order; junction bases with no gene match: 12. The CDR3 spans 17 residues. Looked up from germline, CDR1 is MNHEY and CDR2 is SMNVEV (reference sequence). CDR3 sequence reads: CASRSGTGKESSYEQYF. The CDR3 DNA follows: TGTGCCAGCAGATCCGGGACAGGGAAGGAGAGCTCCTACGAGCAGTACTTC.

The rearrangement joins TRBV5-8 to TRBJ2-3; the D is unclear. Germline V gives CDR1 SGHTS, CDR2 YDEGEE. The CDR3 is 15 residues long. The V gene lost 6 bases and the J gene lost 0 bases, with 14 bases spanning the gap. DNA for the CDR3: TGTGCCAGCATCCCCCACAGCTATAGCACAGATACGCAGTATTTT. Translated: CASIPHSYSTDTQYF. The full variable domain, completed using reference TRBV5-8 and TRBJ2-3, is EAGVTQSPTHLIKTRGQQATLRCSPISGHTSVYWYQQALGLGLQFLLWYDEGEERNRGNFPPRFSGRQFPNYSSELNVNALELEDSALYLCASIPHSYSTDTQYFGPGTRLTVL.

The chain has TRBV27 and TRBJ2-1, with D maybe TRBD1 (5 bases). Germline V gives CDR1 MNHEY, CDR2 SMNVEV (reference sequence). V was shortened by 8 bases and J by 1 base, with 15 bases between the two germline ends. CDR3 length: 15 residues. The CDR3 sequence is CASGLRATSYNEQFF. The CDR3, as DNA: TGTGCCAGCGGGCTCAGGGCCACTTCCTACAATGAGCAGTTCTTC.

The chain uses TRBV27 and TRBJ2-1; D remains unclear. Trimming stripped 8 bases from V and 2 bases from J, with 10 bases between. CDR3 length equals 13 residues. CDR1 and CDR2 from the germline V gene are MNHEY and SMNVEV (reference sequence). The CDR3 sequence is CASATNTYNEQFF. The CDR3 DNA follows: TGTGCCAGCGCTACTAACACCTACAATGAGCAGTTCTTC.

This rearrangement joins TRBV29-1 to TRBJ1-1, with D unresolved. Germline CDR1 and CDR2: SQVTM and ANQGSEA. V lost 3 bases and J 0 bases, leaving 5 bases between the germline ends. This CDR3 is 12 amino acids long. In DNA, the CDR3 is TGCAGCGTTGACTCTCTGAACACTGAAGCTTTCTTT. Encoded protein: CSVDSLNTEAFF.

This chain connects TRBV9 to TRBJ1-5, with a possible D match to TRBD1 (5 bases). Germline assignment: CDR1 SGDLS and CDR2 YYNGEE. CDR3 length: 13 amino acids. Trimming took 3 bases from V and 3 from J, leaving 7 bases between them. CDR3: CASSARDNQPQHF. In DNA form, the CDR3 reads TGTGCCAGCAGCGCCAGGGACAATCAGCCCCAGCATTTT.

The V and J genes are TRBV7-9 and TRBJ2-7; TRBD2 might be the D (6 bases). The CDR3 length is 13 residues. Germline V gene sequence: CDR1 SEHNR, CDR2 FQNEAQ (reference sequence). V lost 5 bases to trimming and J lost 3 bases, with 11 bases between them. This CDR3 reads CASSPGVYYEQYF. The CDR3 DNA reads as TGTGCCAGCAGCCCGGGGGTCTACTACGAGCAGTACTTC.

The chain has TRBV6-1 and TRBJ1-2; tentative D call: TRBD1 (6 bases). The V end lost 8 bases, the J end lost 6 bases, and 13 bases lay between the germline ends. The CDR3 is made up of 12 amino acids. Germline CDR1 reads MNHNS; CDR2 reads SASEGT. The CDR3 spells CASSSRGDGYTF. The CDR3, as DNA: TGTGCCAGCTCCAGCAGGGGCGATGGCTACACCTTC.